One sample yielded the 22 T cell receptor beta chains listed below, sequenced in a study of molecular identifiers for immune sequencing clone quantification (dated by TCRdb to the late 2010s). The library was obtained by PCR. TCRdb lists the instrument as Illumina HiSeq 4000. Using fastp trimming at Q25 and MiXCR clonotype assembly, TCRdb reanalyzed the public sequencing data and kept in-frame beta chains. CDR3 protein sequences are deduplicated, and each keeps its most common genes and DNA. Counted in this sample were about 640,000 distinct CDR3 sequences; about 20% of them appeared once. Of the sample, 0.75% to 0.95% falls within the top ten clones. The specimen was naive CD8+ T cells from blood, with Jurkat cell RNA spiked in. The sample's cell subset or site label, in plain terms: FACS-sorted CD8+CD4-CCR7+CD45RA+ naive T cells. Receptors originate from a human donor in good health. Some libraries in this study had Jurkat cell RNA spiked in.

J is TRBJ2-5 and V is TRBV7-9, with a possible D match to TRBD2 (6 bases). The V and J ends lost 1 base and 0 bases respectively, with 6 bases between them. CDR3 length equals 14 residues. Germline loops: CDR1 SEHNR, CDR2 FQNEAQ (reference sequence). For the CDR3, the DNA is TGTGCCAGCAGCTTAGGGGACTACCAAGAGACCCAGTACTTC. As protein: CASSLGDYQETQYF. Using reference TRBV7-9 and TRBJ2-5 for the parts outside the CDR3, the full variable domain is DTGVSQNPRHKITKRGQNVTFRCDPISEHNRLYWYRQTLGQGPEFLTYFQNEAQLEKSRLLSDRFSAERPKGSFSTLEIQRTEQGDSAMYLCASSLGDYQETQYFGPGTRLLVL.

This clonotype was recorded at least ten times. This chain uses TRBV6-1 with TRBJ2-7; 7 nucleotides align to TRBD1. CDR1 is MNHNS, CDR2 SASEGT, per germline. The junction had 11 bases not matched to a gene; V was cut back by 6 bases and J by 6 bases. The CDR3 contains 14 residues. This chain's CDR3 is CASRDRDSLFEQYF. In nucleotides, the CDR3 is TGTGCCAGCAGAGACCGGGACAGTCTGTTCGAGCAGTACTTC.

Concerning this clonotype itself: A much larger clone differs from this one at a single base, so this may be a read error. As the CDR3 is not closed by the conserved phenylalanine or tryptophan, this likely results from a read error. V usage is TRBV7-9 and J usage is TRBJ2-7, with TRBD2 matching over 13 bases. V gave up 5 bases and J gave up 4 bases; unmatched junction bases: 14. CDR3 length: 18 amino acids. CDR1 and CDR2 (germline): SEHNR, FQNEAQ (reference sequence). In DNA, the CDR3 is TGTGCCAGCAGCCAGACCCGGACTAGCGGGAGAGGAGTGTACGAGCAGTACCTC. Translation: CASSQTRTSGRGVYEQYL.

The table lists this clonotype with many counts. The rearrangement links TRBV20-1 to TRBJ1-2; 7 positions agree with TRBD1. Trimming removed 2 bases from V and 0 bases from J; junction bases left unmatched: 3. The CDR3 length is 14 residues. Germline values: CDR1 DFQATT, CDR2 SNEGSKA (reference sequence). CDR3 residues: CSARITGANYGYTF. The CDR3 DNA sequence: TGCAGTGCTAGAATTACAGGGGCTAACTATGGCTACACCTTC.

In the case of this clonotype: It may be a read error: a sequence one base away is much more abundant. The genes are TRBV14 and TRBJ1-1, with D possibly TRBD1 on 6 matching bases. This CDR3 spans 15 amino acids. From germline, CDR1 is SGHDN and CDR2 FVKESK. The CDR3 loop is CASSHQQGWGTEASF. CDR3 coding DNA: TGTGCCAGCAGCCACCAACAGGGCTGGGGCACTGAAGCTTCCTTT.

This clonotype appeared many times. The rearrangement uses TRBV12-3 or TRBV12-4 and TRBJ1-4; D is ambiguous. CDR3 size: 14 residues. V gave up 7 bases and J gave up 0 bases, with 9 bases separating them. The CDR3 here is CASTQTATNEKLFF. Here the CDR3 DNA reads TGTGCCAGCACTCAGACTGCAACTAATGAAAAACTGTTTTTT.

This clonotype was detected many times. This chain's CDR3 is CASSSRTSGAYEQYF. The CDR3 DNA sequence: TGTGCCAGCAGCTCCAGGACTAGCGGAGCCTACGAGCAGTACTTC. V gene TRBV7-2 combines with J gene TRBJ2-7, with 10 bases matching TRBD2. Germline CDR1 SGHTA, CDR2 FQGNSA. J was trimmed by 2 bases and V by 4 bases; bases with no gene match: 5. This CDR3 region has 15 residues.

This clonotype was seen ten or more times. This chain uses TRBV29-1 with TRBJ2-1, with 7 bases aligning to TRBD1. This CDR3 spans 14 amino acids. CDR1 and CDR2 from the germline V gene are SQVTM and ANQGSEA. Unmatched junction bases numbered 14, after V lost 7 bases and J lost 8 bases. CDR3 nucleotides: TGCAGCGCCCCGCTCCGGGACAGCTTCGATGAGCAGTTCTTC. It specifies CSAPLRDSFDEQFF.

The chain has TRBV30 and TRBJ1-5; tentatively, D is TRBD1 (5 bases). Per germline, CDR1 GTSNPN and CDR2 SVGIG (reference sequence). V was clipped by 1 base and J by 2 bases, with 9 bases between them. The CDR3 has 14 residues. The CDR3 region is CAWSGGLGNQPQHF. For the CDR3, the DNA is TGTGCCTGGAGTGGGGGACTGGGCAATCAGCCCCAGCATTTT.

This clonotype occurred many times. CDR3 in amino acids: CASSLGQGVTEAFF. The CDR3 DNA reads TGTGCCAGCAGCTTGGGACAGGGGGTAACTGAAGCTTTCTTT. The rearrangement uses TRBV7-9 and TRBJ1-1, with 11 bases identical to TRBD1. CDR3 length equals 14 residues. The germline V gene encodes CDR1 SEHNR and CDR2 FQNEAQ (reference sequence). V was pared by 3 bases and J by 5 bases, with 2 bases of the junction left unmatched.

To note about this clonotype: Being one base from a much bigger clone, this may be a read error. Here the CDR3 DNA reads TGTGTCAGCAGCCCCCAGTTACATGGGCCCTACGAGCAGTACTTC. Translated: CVSSPQLHGPYEQYF. This rearrangement joins TRBV7-9 to TRBJ2-7; D is ambiguous. Germline values: CDR1 SEHNR, CDR2 FQNEAQ (reference sequence). This CDR3 spans 15 amino acids. Full variable domain (remainder filled in from reference TRBV7-9 and TRBJ2-7): DTGVSQNPRHKITKRGQNVTFRCDPISEHNRLYWYRQTLGQGPEFLTYFQNEAQLEKSRLLSDRFSAERPKGSFSTLEIQRTEQGDSAMYLCVSSPQLHGPYEQYFGPGTRLTVT.

For this clonotype: A read error may be the cause here, since a much bigger clone is one base away. The gene calls are TRBV19 and TRBJ1-2; TRBD1 might be the D (6 bases). This CDR3 is 14 amino acids long. Germline V gene data show CDR1 as LNHDA and CDR2 as SQIVND (reference sequence). Trimming shortened V by 5 bases and J by 6 bases, and 16 bases separated the two germline ends. The CDR3 loop is CASSQQGWLNGYTF. The CDR3 region has the DNA TGTGCCAGTAGTCAGCAGGGGTGGCTTAATGGCTACACCTTC.

This clonotype was recorded a few times. The rearrangement links TRBV7-6 to TRBJ1-2; D unclear. The V end was cut by 5 bases, the J end by 8 bases, with 15 bases between. Germline V gene data show CDR1 as SGHVS and CDR2 as FNYEAQ. This CDR3 is 13 amino acids long. In DNA form, the CDR3 reads TGTGCCAGCAGCCTCGACCATTTTGGGGGCTACACCTTC. It encodes CASSLDHFGGYTF.

This clonotype was seen many times. The chain links TRBV20-1 to TRBJ1-3; 11 bases are shared with TRBD1. The CDR3 is 17 amino acids. Germline V gene sequence: CDR1 DFQATT, CDR2 SNEGSKA (reference sequence). With V trimmed by 6 bases and J by 0 bases, 10 bases remained unmatched. The CDR3, as DNA: TGCAGTGCAAGGACAGGGGGCCCTCAAGGCTCTGGAAACACCATATATTTT. Amino acid sequence: CSARTGGPQGSGNTIYF.

This clonotype was detected many times. The rearrangement uses TRBV5-1 and TRBJ2-3; TRBD2 matches 12 bases. V dropped 4 bases and J dropped 1; count of bases not matched to a gene: 10. This CDR3 contains 18 residues. CDR1 SGHRS and CDR2 YFSETQ come from the germline V gene. CDR3 loop: CASSQSLAGGPGTDTQYF. The CDR3 DNA reads as TGCGCCAGCAGCCAATCCCTAGCGGGGGGGCCAGGCACAGATACGCAGTATTTT.

This clonotype showed up many times. V gene TRBV6-1 combines with J gene TRBJ2-3, with D unresolved. V lost 3 bases and J 2 bases, leaving 18 bases between the germline ends. CDR3 length equals 17 residues. Germline CDR1 MNHNS, CDR2 SASEGT. The CDR3 spells CASSEEFGLSVTDTQYF. The DNA of the CDR3 is TGTGCCAGCAGTGAGGAGTTCGGGCTCTCAGTCACAGATACGCAGTATTTT.

A note on this clonotype: Possible read error: a much larger clone is one base away. The chain couples TRBV20-1 to TRBJ1-2; D call uncertain. CDR3 size: 10 residues. Germline V CDR1 and CDR2: DFQATT, SNEGSKA (reference sequence). The germline V and J ends were trimmed by 6 bases and 6 bases, with 8 bases remaining between them. The CDR3: CSAQRDGYTF. The CDR3 coding sequence is TGCAGTGCGCAACGGGATGGCTACACCTTC.

As to this clonotype: This clone may be a read error of a much larger clone one base away. The genes are TRBV14 and TRBJ2-7, with D hard to call. This CDR3 comprises 14 residues. Germline-derived CDR1 and CDR2 are SGHDN and FVKESK. The germline V and J ends were trimmed by 2 bases and 6 bases, with 14 bases remaining between them. The CDR3 DNA reads as TGTGCCAGCAGCCAACCTGAGAAAGGTTTCGAGCAGTACTTC. Protein product: CASSQPEKGFEQYF.

This clonotype was seen ten or more times. The chain recombines TRBV15 with TRBJ2-4; D remains unclear. This CDR3 contains 13 residues. In germline, CDR1 is LNHNV, CDR2 YYDKDF (reference sequence). V lost 7 bases and J 3 bases, leaving 10 bases between the germline ends. In DNA, the CDR3 is TGTGCCACCATGCCCCCCAACAAAAACATTCAGTACTTC. Translating gives CATMPPNKNIQYF.

This clonotype has ten or more counts. The V call is TRBV3-1, the J call TRBJ2-2; D ambiguous. Per the germline V gene, CDR1 is LGHDT and CDR2 is YNNKEL (reference sequence). CDR3 size: 14 residues. The V and J ends lost 4 bases and 4 bases respectively, with 10 bases between them. The CDR3 reads CASSPQWPTGELFF. For the CDR3, the DNA is TGTGCCAGCAGCCCCCAGTGGCCCACCGGGGAGCTGTTTTTT.

The CDR3 protein is CASTSLAGGADTQYF. CDR3 bases: TGTGCCAGCACCTCACTAGCGGGGGGCGCAGATACGCAGTATTTT. The chain joins TRBV2 to TRBJ2-3; 12 bases are a match to TRBD2. The CDR3 extends over 15 amino acids. Germline values: CDR1 SNHLY, CDR2 FYNNEI. Trimming took 7 bases from V and 4 from J; bases not matched to a gene: 6.

This clonotype was seen only a few times. This sequence joins TRBV19 and TRBJ1-1; D possibly corresponds to TRBD1 (5 bases). V shed 2 bases and J shed 4 bases, with 14 bases lying between them. This CDR3 is built from 15 residues. The V gene's germline CDR1 is LNHDA and CDR2 SQIVND (reference sequence). CDR3 nucleotide sequence: TGTGCCAGTAGTATATCTGGGACCCTCGGCACTGAAGCTTTCTTT. This translates into CASSISGTLGTEAFF.